A selection of T cell receptor beta chains follows, all from one sample in a study of Ad26.COV2.S vaccination and SARS-CoV-2 variants. Sequencing used immunoSEQ multiplex PCR; TCRdb keeps in-frame clones, though not all of them. This sample has more than 400,000 clones, with around 91% found just once. The specimen was peripheral blood, collected in a trial of Ad26.COV2.S vaccine versus placebo. Source of these receptors: a person aged 18-60 years who received the Ad26.COV2.S COVID-19 vaccine or a placebo. Both conserved end residues are part of each CDR3. The D gene is left open where the match is weak. For some rows the clone size is stated as once, few or many, or as a class when expanded; others skip it.

size	D	V	J	DNA	CDR3
once	TRBD2	TRBV27	TRBJ2-1	TGTGCCAGCAGTCCTATTCGGGAGGATTACAATGAGCAGTTCTTC	CASSPIREDYNEQFF
-	TRBD2	TRBV28	TRBJ2-2	TGTGCCAGCAGTTTATACACGGGGGCAGCTAGCGGGAGGAACACCGGGGAGCTGTTTTTT	CASSLYTGAASGRNTGELFF
-	TRBD1	TRBV6-5	TRBJ1-3	TGTGCCAGCCGGACAGGGGGAAACACCATATATTTT	CASRTGGNTIYF
-	TRBD2	TRBV24-1	TRBJ2-2	TGTGCCACCAGTGGTAGACTAGCAGCGAACACCGGGGAGCTGTTTTTT	CATSGRLAANTGELFF
-	-	TRBV2	TRBJ2-3	TGTGCCAGCAGTGACAGGACAGCTTCCACAGATACGCAGTATTTT	CASSDRTASTDTQYF
-	-	TRBV7-9	TRBJ2-3	TGTGCCAGCAGCTCCCGTGGAGGGCAAAGCACAGATACGCAGTATTTT	CASSSRGGQSTDTQYF
once	-	TRBV30	TRBJ2-7	TGTGCCTGCCTTCCGGGATCTAAAGTCTACGAGCAGTACTTC	CACLPGSKVYEQYF
once	-	TRBV19	TRBJ2-2	TGTGCCAGTAGTCCCACCGGCCCCACCGGGGAGCTGTTTTTT	CASSPTGPTGELFF
-	-	TRBV28	TRBJ2-6	TGTGCCATCCCTAACAGGGACCCAGCTGGGGCCAACGTCCTGACTTTC	CAIPNRDPAGANVLTF
-	-	TRBV2	TRBJ1-2	TGTGCCAGCAGTAGGGACGGAGCTAACTATGGCTACACCTTC	CASSRDGANYGYTF
-	-	TRBV9	TRBJ2-7	TGTGCCAGCAGCGTAGGGTGGGAGGCCCCCTACGAGCAGTACTTC	CASSVGWEAPYEQYF
few	-	TRBV6-5	TRBJ2-2	TGTGCCAGCAGTCCACAGGCCTCGAACACCGGGGAGCTGTTTTTT	CASSPQASNTGELFF
-	-	TRBV7-3	TRBJ1-1	TGTGCCAGCAGCCGGGTCCCAGGGGACACTGAAGCTTTCTTT	CASSRVPGDTEAFF
-	-	TRBV9	TRBJ2-3	TGTGCCAGCAGCGTAGATCCGGGACCCACAGATACGCAGTATTTT	CASSVDPGPTDTQYF
-	-	TRBV4-2	TRBJ1-5	TGTGCCAGCAGCCAAGTCGACAGCCCCTATCAGCCCCAGCATTTT	CASSQVDSPYQPQHF
few	TRBD2	TRBV7-2	TRBJ2-7	TGTGCCAGCAGCTTTCGTCCGGGAGGGCCTTACGAGCAGTACTTC	CASSFRPGGPYEQYF
-	-	TRBV30	TRBJ1-1	TGTGCCTGGGGCATGAACACTGAAGCTTTCTTT	CAWGMNTEAFF
-	TRBD2	TRBV6-6	TRBJ2-3	TGTGCCAGCAGTAGGACTAGCGGCATAGTTGATACGCAGTATTTT	CASSRTSGIVDTQYF
-	-	TRBV19	TRBJ1-6	TGTGCCAGTAGTATAGGGTACGGAAATTCACCCCTCCACTTT	CASSIGYGNSPLHF
-	TRBD2	TRBV24-1	TRBJ2-5	TGTGCCACCAGTGATGAAGCGGGAGGGCGGGAGACCCAGTACTTC	CATSDEAGGRETQYF
-	-	TRBV19	TRBJ1-1	TGTGCCAGTAGTGGTGGGGGGTTCGTGAACACTGAAGCTTTCTTT	CASSGGGFVNTEAFF
-	TRBD1	TRBV28	TRBJ1-5	TGTGCCAGCAGTGCGGGACAGGGAAATCAGCCCCAGCATTTT	CASSAGQGNQPQHF
-	TRBD2	TRBV18	TRBJ2-6	TGTGCCAGCTCACCACCGAGCGGGAACAACGTCCTGACTTTC	CASSPPSGNNVLTF
many	-	TRBV7-2	TRBJ2-6	TGTGCCAGCAGCTTAGCAACCCTGGGCTCTGGGGCCAACGTCCTGACTTTC	CASSLATLGSGANVLTF
-	TRBD1	TRBV6-6	TRBJ2-1	TGTGCCAGCAGTATATACCGGGACAGGAACGAGCAGTTCTTC	CASSIYRDRNEQFF
-	TRBD1	TRBV28	TRBJ2-7	TGTGCCAGCAGTTCGGGTGGGGGGACAGGTTCCTACGAGCAGTACTTC	CASSSGGGTGSYEQYF
-	TRBD2	TRBV28	TRBJ2-1	TGTGCCAGCAGTCCTCCGGGACTAGGAGGTGGTGAGCAGTTCTTC	CASSPPGLGGGEQFF
-	TRBD1	TRBV7-8	TRBJ2-7	TGTGCCAGCAGCTCGGGGACAGCGAGCTACGAGCAGTACTTC	CASSSGTASYEQYF
-	-	TRBV27	TRBJ2-7	TGTGCCAGCAGTTTATCCTCGTCCCGGGAGCAGTACTTC	CASSLSSSREQYF
-	-	TRBV28	TRBJ2-2	TGTGCCAGCAGCCGGCCCGGGGGAAATCCCGGGGAGCTGTTTTTT	CASSRPGGNPGELFF
-	-	TRBV19	TRBJ2-4	TGTGCCAGTATCGCCCCCGGGACCGTAGCCAAAAACATTCAGTACTTC	CASIAPGTVAKNIQYF
-	-	TRBV7-8	TRBJ2-7	TGTGCCAGCAGCTGGGACTCTGAGTCCTACGAGCAGTACTTC	CASSWDSESYEQYF
-	-	TRBV28	TRBJ2-1	TGTGCCAGCAGTTTGGGCACCTCTCGTGTGAATGAGCAGTTCTTC	CASSLGTSRVNEQFF
-	-	TRBV5-1	TRBJ2-3	TGCGCCAGCAGCTCGGCAGGGCCTAGCGCGCTTAGCACAGATACGCAGTATTTT	CASSSAGPSALSTDTQYF
-	-	TRBV27	TRBJ2-5	TGTGCCAGCAGTTTCCAGAAAAGAGAGACCCAGTACTTC	CASSFQKRETQYF
few	TRBD1	TRBV7-2	TRBJ2-1	TGTGCCAGCAGCTTAACCGGGACAGGGGAGGATGGTGAGCAGTTCTTC	CASSLTGTGEDGEQFF
-	-	TRBV7-2	TRBJ2-5	TGTGCCAGCAGCGTCACCGGGACGCAAGAGACCCAGTACTTC	CASSVTGTQETQYF
-	-	TRBV6-8	TRBJ1-3	TGTGCCAGCCCCTTTTGGCCTCCCGACTCTGGAAACACCATATATTTT	CASPFWPPDSGNTIYF
-	TRBD2	TRBV24-1	TRBJ2-1	TGTGCCACCATGCCTAGCGGGAGCGGTGAGCAGTTCTTC	CATMPSGSGEQFF
-	-	TRBV4-1	TRBJ2-3	TGCGCCAGCAGCCAAGATACAGGCGGGTTCACAGATACGCAGTATTTT	CASSQDTGGFTDTQYF
once	-	TRBV6-1	TRBJ2-3	TGTGCCAGCAGTGAGGCTCTAGGGTTCCGCTACTCCCGCACAGATACGCAGTATTTT	CASSEALGFRYSRTDTQYF